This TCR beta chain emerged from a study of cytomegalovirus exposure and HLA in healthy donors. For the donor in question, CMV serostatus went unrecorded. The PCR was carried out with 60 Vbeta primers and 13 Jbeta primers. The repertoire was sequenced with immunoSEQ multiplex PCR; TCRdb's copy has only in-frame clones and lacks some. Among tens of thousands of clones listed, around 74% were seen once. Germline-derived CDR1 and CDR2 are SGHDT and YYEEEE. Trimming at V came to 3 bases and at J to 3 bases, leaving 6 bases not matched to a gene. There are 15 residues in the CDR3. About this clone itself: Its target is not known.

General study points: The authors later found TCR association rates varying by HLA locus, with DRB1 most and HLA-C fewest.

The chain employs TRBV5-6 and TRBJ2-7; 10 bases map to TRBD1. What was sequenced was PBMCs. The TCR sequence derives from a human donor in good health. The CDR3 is CASSSRDRGGYEQYF. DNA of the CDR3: TGTGCCAGCAGCTCGCGGGACAGGGGAGGCTACGAGCAGTACTTC.